This T cell receptor (beta chain) was identified in a study of T-cell memory formation after mild COVID-19. There are many counts of this clonotype. This CDR3 spans 14 amino acids. The J segment lost 2 bases and the V segment lost 3 bases, leaving 3 bases of the junction unmatched. Per the germline V gene, CDR1 is SGHRS and CDR2 is YFSETQ. TCRdb re-called the 5' RACE reads through MiXCR, storing one row per CDR3 protein. The data hold roughly 370,000 distinct CDR3 sequences, with about 15% observed a single time. The source of this sequence is a man aged 18 to 29 who had mild COVID-19 (a few samples of this study predate the infection). Cell type and time point are not known. The J gene is TRBJ2-7, the V gene TRBV5-1; 9 bases line up with TRBD1. Source material: PBMCs or a T cell subset sorted from them (not recorded which). The CDR3 loop is CASSSGDRAYEQYF. For the CDR3, the DNA is TGCGCCAGCAGCTCAGGGGACAGGGCCTACGAGCAGTACTTC.